The rows below give T cell receptor beta chains drawn from one sample of a study of blood T cell repertoires in COVID-19. TCRdb keeps only in-frame clones here, not all; method: immunoSEQ multiplex PCR. There are roughly 250,000 clones in the sample; roughly 91% occur only once, and approximately 9% lies in the top ten. Sequencing was done on a sample of PBMCs or T cells enriched from blood (not recorded which). Receptors originate from a man aged 35 to 55 who had recovered from COVID-19. The CDR3 runs from the conserved cysteine through the conserved F or W. D genes are given only for firm matches.

d_call	v_call	j_call	cdr3_aa
.	TRBV9	TRBJ1-1	CASSADPGGKTITEAFF
TRBD1	TRBV29-1	TRBJ1-1	CSVPGTGNTEAFF
.	TRBV2	TRBJ1-2	CASSGGEGYGYTF
TRBD1	TRBV19	TRBJ2-2	CASRKSGTANTGELFF
.	TRBV6-5	TRBJ1-5	CASSYSFSSGQPQHF
.	TRBV7-3	TRBJ2-7	CAPVQGYEQYF
.	TRBV5-1	TRBJ1-1	CASSSGQVSVNTEAFF
TRBD2	TRBV7-8	TRBJ2-5	CASSAGLGETQYF
TRBD1	TRBV2	TRBJ2-2	CAGNGQGTGELFF
.	TRBV29-1	TRBJ2-1	CSANPQGVHEQFF
TRBD2	TRBV7-2	TRBJ2-1	CASSLTGGRIFTREQFF